This T cell receptor (beta chain) was documented in a study of monozygotic twins with inflammatory bowel disease (dated by TCRdb to 2018 to 2020). At the level of the whole study: The full study comprised some 30 monozygotic twin pairs: nine German pairs (four IBD-concordant, five IBD-discordant) and 19 IBD-discordant Danish pairs. Within discordant pairs, disease-associated traits were sought mainly by comparing IBD patients with their genetically identical healthy co-twins. Each individual had, on average, about 151 000 unique TCRalpha sequences and 181 000 unique TCRbeta sequences available for analysis.

CDR3 length: 12 amino acids, cysteine to phenylalanine. DNA is not recorded here. CDR1 and CDR2, per the germline V gene, are MNHEY and SVGAGI. Overall study results and their limits: The analysis was unable to tell apart different T cell subtypes. Differing immunosuppressive treatments among patients may have added background noise and inter-individual variability to the repertoires. IBD patients had lower TCRbeta repertoire diversity, measured by the inverse Simpson index, than their healthy co-twins. No difference in repertoire similarity was observed between concordant and discordant twins, possibly owing to limited statistical power. The results gave no support for a single strong signal or clonotype linked to IBD. Compared with healthy twins, IBD patients shared fewer clonotypes with other individuals, and the difference was most pronounced in patients with signs of disease activity.

Library preparation employed 5' RACE. Preparation of each TCR library used roughly 3,300 ng of total RNA. For each sample, cDNA synthesis was carried out in eight separate reactions using SMARTScribe reverse transcriptase. During cDNA synthesis, template switching introduced unique molecular identifiers that contained a 6-nucleotide sample barcode. Amplification of TCRalpha and TCRbeta cDNA involved two nested PCRs of 16 and 9 cycles, and each PCR was followed by bead purification. Before amplification, the cDNA was treated with uracil DNA-glycosylase and purified using the QIAquick PCR purification kit. The second PCR added Illumina TruSeq-compatible adapters along with sample-specific barcodes. TapeStation and Qubit were used to check library quality and concentration, and around 4.7 ng of each library was pooled. The pooled libraries were sequenced with 2 x 100 bp reads and custom sequencing primers on an Illumina HiSeq2500 single-index Rapid Run. The source study handled its data this way. PCR and sequencing errors were corrected by UMI-based consensus assembly using MiGEC version 1.2.6. MiXCR version 2.1.1 was used for V(D)J alignment, clonotype assembly and CDR3 extraction. Gene usage, clonotype sharing and MAIT/NKT TCR abundance were normalised by analysing the top 1000, 10 000 and 20 000 clonotypes per sample. After downsampling to 27 000 UMIs, diversity was calculated as the inverse Simpson index using the vegan R package. Statistical testing used paired Mann-Whitney U tests on the discordant twin pairs and applied Benjamini-Hochberg correction for multiple testing. Reprocessed by TCRdb, the reads give a single entry per CDR3 protein sequence, without DNA. The V and J calls were not made by the authors but by TCRdb's processing. Per the sample table, the count is approximately 420,000 distinct CDR3 sequences. 2% to 3% of the sample lies in the top ten.

A note on this clonotype: Its recognized antigen is unknown.

From each donor, a roughly 2.5 ml peripheral blood sample was collected into PAXgene tubes and kept at -80 degrees C. Without any T cell sorting, total RNA was extracted from whole blood using the PAXgene blood miRNA kit on an automated QIAcube. Peripheral blood from monozygotic twin pairs who were concordant or discordant for inflammatory bowel disease underwent deep TCRalpha and TCRbeta repertoire profiling using unique molecular barcoding. Smoking habits were recorded for all twin pairs, and each individual was classified as a current, former or never smoker. The sequence came from a human donor with ulcerative colitis or Crohn's disease, or a healthy co-twin of an affected twin (not recorded which). The sequenced sample was blood. The rearrangement joined TRBV6-5 to TRBJ1-1; TCRdb returns TRBD1, unconfirmable since there is no DNA. The CDR3 is CAISRGTGEAFF.